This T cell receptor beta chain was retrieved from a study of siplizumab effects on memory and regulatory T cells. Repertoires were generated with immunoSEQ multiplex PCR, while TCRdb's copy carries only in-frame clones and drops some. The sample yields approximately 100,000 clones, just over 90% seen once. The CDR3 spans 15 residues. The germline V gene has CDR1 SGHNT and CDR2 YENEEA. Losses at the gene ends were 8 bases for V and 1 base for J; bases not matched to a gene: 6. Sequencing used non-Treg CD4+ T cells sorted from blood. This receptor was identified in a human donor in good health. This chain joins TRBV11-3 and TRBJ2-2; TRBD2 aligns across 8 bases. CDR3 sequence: CASHAGGLNTGELFF. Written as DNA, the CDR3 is TGTGCCAGCCACGCGGGGGGATTGAACACCGGGGAGCTGTTTTTT.